This record concerns one T cell receptor beta chain sequence. The entry originates in a study of blood T cell repertoires in COVID-19. Study at large: Researchers got acute and convalescent COVID-19 samples from the United States, Italy and Spain.

Profiled with immunoSEQ multiplex PCR; TCRdb holds only in-frame clones, not every one. The profile shows 250,000 to 300,000 clones, approximately 90% of them singletons. There are 15 residues in the CDR3. V was clipped by 3 bases and J by 0 bases, with 9 bases between them. The germline CDR1 and CDR2 sequences are SEHNR and FQNEAQ (reference sequence). The chain employs TRBV7-9 and TRBJ1-5; possibly TRBD1 for D (5 bases). Sequenced: PBMCs or T cells enriched from blood (not recorded which). This clonotype was sampled from a woman aged 55 to 70 in a cohort exposed to, infected with or recovered from COVID-19 (not recorded which). The CDR3 region is CASSLGGTSNQPQHF. As DNA, the CDR3 is TGTGCCAGCAGCTTGGGGGGAACTAGCAATCAGCCCCAGCATTTT.